Listed below are T cell receptor beta chains from one sample, sequenced in a study of spatial heterogeneity in lung cancer. MiXCR, applied by TCRdb to the 5' RACE reads, yields one record per CDR3 protein. The sample includes 35,000 to 45,000 distinct CDR3 sequences, around 5% of them seen just once. The specimen was PBMCs, collected at surgery. The receptors were gathered from a female donor with early-stage non-small cell lung cancer. Both conserved end residues are part of each CDR3. The D gene is left open where the match is weak. Only some rows state a clone size, as once, few, many or a class for expanded clones.

CDR3aa	CDR3nt	abundance	d_gene	v_gene	len	j_gene
CASSRKPGQGSSAFF	TGTGCCAGCAGCCGTAAGCCGGGACAGGGCTCGTCAGCTTTCTTT	many	TRBD1	TRBV3-1	15	TRBJ1-1
CAIGQGENEKLFF	TGTGCCATCGGACAGGGAGAGAATGAAAAACTGTTTTTT	NA	TRBD1	TRBV10-3	13	TRBJ1-4
CASSAAGSGYNEQFF	TGTGCCAGCAGCGCTGCCGGGTCGGGCTACAATGAGCAGTTCTTC	few	NA	TRBV2	15	TRBJ2-1
CASSEGGYEQYF	TGTGCCAGCAGTGAGGGGGGCTACGAGCAGTACTTC	many	NA	TRBV25-1	12	TRBJ2-7
CASRGNSYEQCF	TGTGCCAGTAGGGGGAACTCCTACGAGCAGTGCTTC	few	NA	TRBV19	12	TRBJ2-7
CASRLGGRETQYF	TGCGCCAGCAGACTAGGGGGCCGAGAGACCCAGTACTTC	NA	TRBD1	TRBV10-2	13	TRBJ2-5
CASSMGGDGTEAFF	TGCGCCAGCAGTATGGGAGGGGATGGCACTGAAGCTTTCTTT	many	NA	TRBV10-1	14	TRBJ1-1
CASSYSQAGYTEAFF	TGTGCCAGCAGTTACTCGCAGGCGGGCTACACTGAAGCTTTCTTT	many	NA	TRBV6-2/TRBV6-3	15	TRBJ1-1
CSAREGGRSETQYF	TGCAGTGCTAGAGAAGGGGGGAGGTCGGAGACCCAGTACTTC	many	NA	TRBV20-1	14	TRBJ2-5
CASSQDKLREVVTGELFF	TGCGCCAGCAGCCAAGATAAGTTAAGGGAGGTGGTGACCGGGGAGCTGTTTTTT	few	NA	TRBV4-1	18	TRBJ2-2
CSARTSGGPADTQYF	TGCAGTGCTAGAACTAGCGGGGGGCCCGCAGATACGCAGTATTTT	many	TRBD2	TRBV20-1	15	TRBJ2-3
CSARDRGGAGETDTQYF	TGCAGTGCCCGTGACCGCGGGGGAGCGGGGGAGACAGATACGCAGTATTTT	many	TRBD2	TRBV20-1	17	TRBJ2-3
CASSNSGANVLTF	TGTGCCAGCAGTAACTCTGGGGCCAACGTCCTGACTTTC	NA	NA	TRBV6-6	13	TRBJ2-6
CAWSPGTALNSPLHF	TGTGCCTGGAGTCCGGGGACAGCCTTAAATTCACCCCTCCACTTT	many	TRBD1	TRBV30	15	TRBJ1-6
CAISEPRKAGNTIYF	TGTGCCATCAGTGAGCCCCGGAAGGCTGGAAACACCATATATTTT	many	NA	TRBV10-3	15	TRBJ1-3
CASRQGTEAFF	TGTGCCAGTAGGCAGGGCACTGAAGCTTTCTTT	few	NA	TRBV19	11	TRBJ1-1
CASSQEQQGVRETQYF	TGCGCCAGCAGCCAAGAGCAGCAGGGAGTTAGAGAGACCCAGTACTTC	few	NA	TRBV4-1	16	TRBJ2-5
CASSRPRANTDTQYF	TGTGCCAGCTCACGGCCCCGGGCCAACACAGATACGCAGTATTTT	many	NA	TRBV18	15	TRBJ2-3
CASSTASTEAFF	TGTGCCAGCAGTACAGCTTCCACTGAAGCTTTCTTT	NA	NA	TRBV12-3/TRBV12-4	12	TRBJ1-1
CASSSERGAQYYEQYF	TGTGCCAGCAGCTCGGAGCGGGGGGCGCAGTACTACGAGCAGTACTTC	NA	TRBD2	TRBV7-2	16	TRBJ2-7
CASSVQASYEQYF	TGCGCCAGCAGCGTACAGGCCTCCTACGAGCAGTACTTC	NA	NA	TRBV5-1	13	TRBJ2-7
CASKRQDSYEQYF	TGTGCCAGCAAAAGACAGGACTCCTACGAGCAGTACTTC	many	NA	TRBV7-8	13	TRBJ2-7
CASSPPSGGTHGTQYF	TGTGCCAGCAGCCCACCTAGCGGGGGTACCCACGGTACGCAGTATTTT	many	TRBD2	TRBV7-2	16	TRBJ2-3
CASSLDGSGELFF	TGCGCCAGCAGCTTGGACGGTAGTGGGGAGCTGTTTTTT	few	NA	TRBV5-1	13	TRBJ2-2
CASSPLAVNTEAFF	TGTGCCAGCTCACCACTCGCGGTAAACACTGAAGCTTTCTTT	many	NA	TRBV18	14	TRBJ1-1
CASRQGGRDGYTF	TGTGCCAGCAGACAGGGGGGACGGGATGGCTACACCTTC	many	TRBD1	TRBV12-3/TRBV12-4	13	TRBJ1-2
CASSIPRLGRKGLPQHF	TGTGCCAGTAGTATCCCCCGTCTGGGCAGGAAAGGTCTGCCCCAGCATTTT	NA	NA	TRBV19	17	TRBJ1-5
CASSLLAAPQETQYF	TGTGCCAGCAGCTTACTAGCGGCCCCTCAAGAGACCCAGTACTTC	many	TRBD2	TRBV7-8	15	TRBJ2-5
CASKQQGQPQHF	TGTGCCAGCAAACAACAGGGACAGCCCCAGCATTTT	many	NA	TRBV28	12	TRBJ1-5
CASSVGVGRTGTYEQYF	TGTGCCAGCAGCGTAGGGGTCGGCCGAACAGGGACCTACGAGCAGTACTTC	many	NA	TRBV9	17	TRBJ2-7
CASSLGRGAYTDTQYF	TGTGCCAGCAGCTTAGGGCGGGGGGCCTACACAGATACGCAGTATTTT	many	TRBD2	TRBV7-2	16	TRBJ2-3
CASSFPIQPAAGDTDTQYF	TGTGCCAGCAGTTTCCCCATACAACCGGCAGCGGGGGACACAGATACGCAGTATTTT	many	TRBD2	TRBV28	19	TRBJ2-3
CSVTGGLAGDTDTQYF	TGCAGCGTCACCGGGGGACTAGCGGGAGACACAGATACGCAGTATTTT	many	TRBD2	TRBV29-1	16	TRBJ2-3
CSARDVGVSPGELFF	TGCAGTGCTAGGGATGTTGGGGTTTCTCCCGGGGAGCTGTTTTTT	many	NA	TRBV20-1	15	TRBJ2-2
CASSPLAVSTDTQYF	TGTGCCAGCAGCCCCCTTGCAGTCTCCACAGATACGCAGTATTTT	NA	NA	TRBV7-6	15	TRBJ2-3
CSSLQGQYGYTF	TGCAGCTCGTTACAGGGGCAGTATGGCTACACCTTC	few	TRBD1	TRBV29-1	12	TRBJ1-2
CASSRGLAGGRAQYF	TGTGCCAGCAGCCGGGGACTAGCGGGGGGAAGAGCCCAGTACTTC	few	TRBD2	TRBV7-2	15	TRBJ2-5
CASSDSRGRVGPPQHF	TGTGCCAGCAGTGATAGTAGGGGCAGGGTGGGTCCGCCCCAGCATTTT	NA	NA	TRBV6-1	16	TRBJ1-5
CASSWGGTDSYEQYF	TGTGCCAGCAGCTGGGGAGGGACAGACTCCTACGAGCAGTACTTC	many	NA	TRBV7-8	15	TRBJ2-7
CASSEAMVLAGGTDTQYF	TGTGCCAGCAGTGAAGCGATGGTACTAGCGGGGGGCACAGATACGCAGTATTTT	NA	TRBD2	TRBV2	18	TRBJ2-3
CASKIGGNTGELFF	TGTGCCAGCAAGATTGGGGGGAACACCGGGGAGCTGTTTTTT	many	NA	TRBV6-2/TRBV6-3	14	TRBJ2-2
CASSLDSNYGYTF	TGTGCCAGCAGCTTAGACAGTAACTATGGCTACACCTTC	many	NA	TRBV7-2	13	TRBJ1-2
CASSQDSGTGGYEQYF	TGCGCCAGCAGCCAAGATTCGGGGACAGGGGGCTACGAGCAGTACTTC	many	TRBD1	TRBV4-3	16	TRBJ2-7
CATSEVGGLHEQFF	TGTGCCACCAGTGAGGTTGGAGGGCTCCATGAGCAGTTCTTC	few	NA	TRBV24-1	14	TRBJ2-1
CASSRQGRAEAFF	TGTGCCAGCAGTCGACAGGGGAGGGCTGAAGCTTTCTTT	NA	TRBD1	TRBV2	13	TRBJ1-1
CASSLGRGANSPLHF	TGTGCCAGCAGCTTAGGCAGGGGAGCTAATTCACCCCTCCACTTT	many	NA	TRBV7-3	15	TRBJ1-6
CSASKTYEQYF	TGCAGTGCTAGTAAGACCTACGAGCAGTACTTC	NA	NA	TRBV20-1	11	TRBJ2-7